The entry below describes one TCR beta chain. The data derive from a study of blood T cell repertoires in COVID-19. Seattle cases were enrolled at active infection and followed longitudinally. Sequencing was performed with immunoSEQ multiplex PCR; in TCRdb, only in-frame clones are kept and a portion is missing. Of nearly 350,000 clones in the sample, 88% were seen once. The V gene's germline CDR1 is LNHDA and CDR2 SQIVND (reference sequence). The CDR3 covers 15 residues. V lost 6 bases, J lost 3 bases, and 7 bases stayed unmatched. The TCR originated in a woman aged 65 to 85 with COVID-19, enrolled during active disease. Sequencing used peripheral blood. This chain links TRBV19 with TRBJ2-3; 9 bases map to TRBD2. The CDR3 bases are TGTGCCAGTAGCAAGCGGGGGGCCGGGACAGATACGCAGTATTTT. The encoded protein is CASSKRGAGTDTQYF.